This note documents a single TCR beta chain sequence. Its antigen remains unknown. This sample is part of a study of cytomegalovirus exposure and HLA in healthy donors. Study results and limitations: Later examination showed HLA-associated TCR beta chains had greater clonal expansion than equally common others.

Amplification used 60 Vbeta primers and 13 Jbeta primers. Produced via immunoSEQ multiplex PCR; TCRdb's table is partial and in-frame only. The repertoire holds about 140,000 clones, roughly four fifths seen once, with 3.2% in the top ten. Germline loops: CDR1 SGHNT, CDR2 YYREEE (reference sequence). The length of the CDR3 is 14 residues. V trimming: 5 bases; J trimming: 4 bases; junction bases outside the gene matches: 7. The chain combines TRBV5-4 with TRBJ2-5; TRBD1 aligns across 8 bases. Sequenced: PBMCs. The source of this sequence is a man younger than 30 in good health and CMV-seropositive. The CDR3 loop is CASSQQGGGETQYF. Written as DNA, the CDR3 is TGTGCCAGCAGTCAACAGGGGGGTGGAGAGACCCAGTACTTC.